This T cell receptor (beta chain) was identified during a study of Graves' ophthalmopathy and Graves' hyperthyroidism. Note on this clonotype: What it binds is not known. A much larger clone differs by one base, so this may be a read error.

CDR1 is LNHDA and CDR2 is SQIVND in the germline V gene (reference sequence). The V and J ends lost 3 bases and 4 bases respectively, with 18 bases between them. This CDR3 comprises 16 residues. Researchers took RNA transcripts and amplified TCR beta CDR3 regions from them. An opening RT-PCR round employed HTBI primers and preceded a second-round multiplex PCR. One entry per CDR3 protein, called by TCRdb with MiXCR from the multiplex PCR reads. The sample gives hundreds of thousands of distinct CDR3 sequences, about 46% of which show up once; roughly 50% is in the top ten. Clinicians diagnosed using symptoms, serum thyroxine, TRAb, thyroid ultrasound and orbital computed tomography. Study conclusions and caveats: The 13-signature model separated ophthalmopathy from stable hyperthyroidism at 85% to 90% sensitivity and around 81% specificity.

Sequencing was done on a sample of peripheral blood. This receptor was obtained from an adult man with Graves' ophthalmopathy. This chain uses TRBV19 with TRBJ1-1; tentative D call: TRBD1 (5 bases). CDR3 sequence reads: CASSMGQLLRSTEAFF. The CDR3 coding sequence is TGTGCCAGTAGTATGGGGCAGCTTCTCCGAAGCACTGAAGCTTTCTTT.